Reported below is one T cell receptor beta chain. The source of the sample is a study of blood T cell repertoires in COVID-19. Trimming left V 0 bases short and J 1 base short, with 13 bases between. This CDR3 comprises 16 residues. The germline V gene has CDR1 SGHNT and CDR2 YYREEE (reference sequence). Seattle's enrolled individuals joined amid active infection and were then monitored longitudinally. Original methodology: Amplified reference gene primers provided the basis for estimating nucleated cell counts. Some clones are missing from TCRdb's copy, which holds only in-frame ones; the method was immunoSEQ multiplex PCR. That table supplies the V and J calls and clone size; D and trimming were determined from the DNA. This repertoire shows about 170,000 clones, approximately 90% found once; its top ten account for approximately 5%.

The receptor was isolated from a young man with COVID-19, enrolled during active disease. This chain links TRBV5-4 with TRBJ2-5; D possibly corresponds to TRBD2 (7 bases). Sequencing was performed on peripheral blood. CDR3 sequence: CASSLDPAGAQETQYF. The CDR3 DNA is TGTGCCAGCAGCTTGGATCCCGCGGGGGCCCAAGAGACCCAGTACTTC.